The next 27 T cell receptor beta chains were all read from a single sample in a study of PD-L1 blockade in urothelial cancer. The table came from immunoSEQ multiplex PCR; TCRdb's copy has only in-frame clones and leaves some out. The profile covers just over 20,000 clones, with around 89% appearing a single time and around 16% taken by the ten largest. Sequenced material: PBMCs, taken around atezolizumab (anti-PD-L1) treatment. The receptors originated from a woman aged 55-75 years with urothelial cancer.

J is TRBJ1-5 and V is TRBV7-2, with 10 bases that match TRBD1. The CDR3 loop spans 15 amino acids. CDR1 is SGHTA, CDR2 FQGNSA, per germline. V lost 5 bases and J lost 8; bases outside the gene matches: 9. The CDR3, as DNA: TGTGCCAGCAGCAGGCGGACAGGGGGAAAGGAGCCCCAGCATTTT. It yields the protein CASSRRTGGKEPQHF. Filled out from reference TRBV7-2 and TRBJ1-5, the complete variable domain reads GAGVSQSPSNKVTEKGKDVELRCDPISGHTALYWYRQSLGQGLEFLIYFQGNSAPDKSGLPSDRFSAERTGGSVSTLTIQRTQQEDSAVYLCASSRRTGGKEPQHFGDGTRLSIL.

A single count supports this clone. The chain uses TRBV6-5 and TRBJ2-3; TRBD2 aligns across 9 bases. There are 15 residues in the CDR3. V dropped 2 bases and J dropped 3; count of bases not matched to a gene: 3. Germline CDR1 is MNHEY and CDR2 is SVGAGI. The CDR3 loop is CASSYAGGPTDTQYF. DNA of the CDR3: TGTGCCAGCAGTTACGCGGGAGGGCCAACAGATACGCAGTATTTT.

The chain combines TRBV2 with TRBJ2-7; D ambiguous. CDR1 and CDR2 (germline): SNHLY, FYNNEI. CDR3 size: 15 residues. Deletions cut 4 bases from V and 7 bases from J, with 20 bases between. The CDR3 loop reads CASSVPRSLVGEQYF. The CDR3 coding sequence is TGTGCCAGCAGTGTTCCCAGGTCCTTAGTTGGAGAGCAGTACTTC.

This chain links TRBV6-6 with TRBJ2-7; 8 nucleotides match TRBD1. CDR3 length: 14 amino acids. The germline V gene encodes CDR1 MNHNY and CDR2 SVGAGI (reference sequence). After removal of 6 bases from V and 2 bases from J, the junction contained 6 bases not matched to a gene. CDR3 nucleotide sequence: TGTGCCAGCAGGGGACAGGTCCTAGCCTACGAGCAGTACTTC. Its protein is CASRGQVLAYEQYF.

The chain combines TRBV4-1 with TRBJ2-3; a weak D match, TRBD2 (6 bases). Germline loops: CDR1 MGHRA, CDR2 YSYEKL. This CDR3 contains 15 residues. V was clipped by 4 bases and J by 2 bases, with 13 bases between them. The CDR3 nucleotides are TGCGCCAGCAGCCTATATAGCGGAACCACAGATACGCAGTATTTT. Encoded protein: CASSLYSGTTDTQYF.

This chain uses TRBV19 with TRBJ2-6; 10 bases are a match to TRBD2. Trimming cost V 5 bases and J 0 bases; bases outside gene matches: 10. The CDR3 has 19 residues. Germline V gene lookup returns CDR1 LNHDA and CDR2 SQIVND (reference sequence). CDR3 sequence (DNA): TGTGCCAGTAGTGTCCGACTAGCGGGCATCATCTCTGGGGCCAACGTCCTGACTTTC. Its protein product is CASSVRLAGIISGANVLTF.

V usage is TRBV28 and J usage is TRBJ2-4, with D possibly TRBD2 on 6 matching bases. Trimming cost V 4 bases and J 0 bases, with 13 bases left between them. Germline V gene data show CDR1 as MDHEN and CDR2 as SYDVKM. The CDR3 consists of 16 residues. The CDR3 sequence is CASSSGLILAKNIQYF. The CDR3 region has the DNA TGTGCCAGCAGTTCGGGACTGATTCTAGCCAAAAACATTCAGTACTTC.

The chain has TRBV29-1 and TRBJ2-7, with 7 nucleotides matching TRBD1. V trimming: 4 bases; J trimming: 7 bases; junction bases outside the gene matches: 10. Germline V gene sequence: CDR1 SQVTM, CDR2 ANQGSEA. This CDR3 region has 13 residues. The CDR3 region is CSVVSGQAREQYF. The CDR3 DNA sequence: TGCAGCGTTGTAAGTGGACAGGCGCGGGAGCAGTACTTC.

The rearrangement links TRBV9 to TRBJ2-5; D is undetermined. V lost 3 bases to trimming and J lost 4 bases, with 13 bases between them. The V gene's germline CDR1 is SGDLS and CDR2 YYNGEE. CDR3 length equals 14 residues. The DNA for the CDR3 is TGTGCCAGCAGCGCTGACCAGGCCACAGAGACCCAGTACTTC. Its translation: CASSADQATETQYF.

This chain links TRBV9 with TRBJ2-5; TRBD2 is a possible D gene (6 bases). Trimming shortened V by 4 bases and J by 1 base, and 11 bases separated the two germline ends. The CDR3 length is 14 residues. Germline V gene lookup returns CDR1 SGDLS and CDR2 YYNGEE. The CDR3 DNA is TGTGCCAGCAGCTACGGGAGCTCCCAAGAGACCCAGTACTTC. Translated: CASSYGSSQETQYF. Complete variable domain (other parts from reference TRBV9 and TRBJ2-5): DSGVTQTPKHLITATGQRVTLRCSPRSGDLSVYWYQQSLDQGLQFLIQYYNGEERAKGNILERFSAQQFPDLHSELNLSSLELGDSALYFCASSYGSSQETQYFGPGTRLLVL.

The chain couples TRBV19 to TRBJ2-7; the D gene is possibly TRBD1 (6 bases). Germline V gene sequence: CDR1 LNHDA, CDR2 SQIVND (reference sequence). The V and J ends lost 1 base and 2 bases respectively, with 9 bases between them. There are 14 residues in the CDR3. The CDR3 region is CASSIGGGPYEQYF. Here the CDR3 DNA reads TGTGCCAGTAGTATAGGAGGGGGACCCTACGAGCAGTACTTC.

The CDR3 DNA is TGTGCCAGCAACCCAACTAGCGGGAGAAATAAGCAGTACTTC. This gives the protein CASNPTSGRNKQYF. The J gene is TRBJ2-7, the V gene TRBV21-1; no DNA check was done on the table's D call, TRBD2. TRBV21-1 is a pseudogene. This CDR3 comprises 14 residues.

The CDR3 coding sequence is TGTGCCAGCAGCTTAAGTCAGGGAGGCTACACCTTC. Amino acid sequence: CASSLSQGGYTF. V usage is TRBV7-9 and J usage is TRBJ1-2; a possible D gene is TRBD1 (5 bases). This CDR3 has 12 residues. The germline CDR1 and CDR2 sequences are SEHNR and FQNEAQ (reference sequence). Trimming took 2 bases from V and 8 from J, leaving 9 bases between them. Using reference TRBV7-9 and TRBJ1-2 for the parts outside the CDR3, the full variable domain is DTGVSQNPRHKITKRGQNVTFRCDPISEHNRLYWYRQTLGQGPEFLTYFQNEAQLEKSRLLSDRFSAERPKGSFSTLEIQRTEQGDSAMYLCASSLSQGGYTFGSGTRLTVV.

The genes are TRBV7-9 and TRBJ2-2; 8 nucleotides match TRBD2. This CDR3 is 13 amino acids long. V dropped 5 bases and J dropped 6; count of bases not matched to a gene: 2. From germline, CDR1 is SEHNR and CDR2 FQNEAQ (reference sequence). The CDR3 coding sequence is TGTGCCAGCAGCCCGGGGGGGGCCGGGGAGCTGTTTTTT. It specifies CASSPGGAGELFF.

The V and J genes are TRBV28 and TRBJ2-1; D might be TRBD1 (5 bases). This CDR3 is 13 amino acids long. Germline loops: CDR1 MDHEN, CDR2 SYDVKM. V dropped 0 bases and J dropped 9 bases, with 9 bases sitting between them. The CDR3 region is CASSLWQRGEQFF. The CDR3 nucleotides are TGTGCCAGCAGTTTATGGCAAAGGGGTGAGCAGTTCTTC.

The J gene is TRBJ2-6, the V gene TRBV28, with 7 positions matching TRBD2. The CDR3 contains 18 residues. CDR1 and CDR2 from the germline V gene are MDHEN and SYDVKM. J was trimmed by 2 bases and V by 3 bases; bases with no gene match: 10. The CDR3 bases are TGTGCCAGCAGTTTGGTTGGGAGGGAGTTGCCTGGGGCCAACGTCCTGACTTTC. Translating gives CASSLVGRELPGANVLTF.

The gene calls are TRBV19 and TRBJ2-1; D call uncertain. Germline loops: CDR1 LNHDA, CDR2 SQIVND (reference sequence). The CDR3 is 11 residues long. V was cut by 3 bases and J by 8 bases, with 5 bases left in between. The CDR3: CASSIYYEQFF. In nucleotides, the CDR3 is TGTGCCAGTAGTATTTACTATGAGCAGTTCTTC.

The chain has TRBV27 and TRBJ2-7; 8 nucleotides line up with TRBD1. V lost 4 bases to trimming and J lost 3 bases; unmatched junction nucleotides: 11. The CDR3 totals 16 residues. Looked up from germline, CDR1 is MNHEY and CDR2 is SMNVEV (reference sequence). The CDR3 sequence is CASSSLKRTGIYEQYF. DNA of the CDR3: TGTGCCAGCAGTTCCCTTAAACGGACAGGGATCTACGAGCAGTACTTC.

The chain recombines TRBV5-5 with TRBJ2-1; a possible D gene is TRBD2 (6 bases). The ends were cut back, 3 bases at V and 7 bases at J, with 11 bases in the middle. The CDR3 is 13 amino acids. Per the germline V gene, CDR1 is SGHKS and CDR2 is YYEKEE (reference sequence). The CDR3 protein is CASSSLGGNEQFF. Here the CDR3 DNA reads TGTGCCAGCAGCTCCTTGGGGGGAAATGAGCAGTTCTTC.

This sequence joins TRBV6-5 and TRBJ2-7; TRBD2 aligns across 7 bases. Germline assignment: CDR1 MNHEY and CDR2 SVGAGI. The CDR3 loop spans 15 amino acids. Trimming took 3 bases from V and 3 from J; bases not matched to a gene: 8. CDR3 sequence: CASSYMAGVIYEQYF. CDR3 nucleotide sequence: TGTGCCAGCAGTTATATGGCGGGAGTCATCTACGAGCAGTACTTC.

This clone was counted a single time. The rearrangement links TRBV19 to TRBJ1-2; perhaps TRBD1 as D (5 bases). Germline CDR1 and CDR2: LNHDA and SQIVND (reference sequence). The CDR3 is 14 amino acids. V dropped 5 bases and J dropped 0 bases, with 10 bases sitting between them. CDR3 in amino acids: CASSYTGPNYGYTF. As DNA, the CDR3 is TGTGCCAGTAGTTATACAGGTCCTAACTATGGCTACACCTTC.

Of note for this clone: A junction end diverges from the germline sequence, so it may reflect a read error. V and J are TRBV9 and TRBJ2-1; tentatively, D is TRBD2 (5 bases). The CDR3 is made up of 15 amino acids. Germline V gives CDR1 SGDLS, CDR2 YYNGEE. CDR3 amino acids: CASSVISGSYSEQFF. For the CDR3, the DNA is TGTGCCAGCAGCGTAATCAGCGGTAGTTACAGTGAGCAGTTCTTC. The full variable domain, in which reference TRBV9 and TRBJ2-1 provide the parts outside the CDR3, is DSGVTQTPKHLITATGQRVTLRCSPRSGDLSVYWYQQSLDQGLQFLIQYYNGEERAKGNILERFSAQQFPDLHSELNLSSLELGDSALYFCASSVISGSYSEQFFGPGTRLTVL.

This sequence joins TRBV15 and TRBJ1-1; 8 bases are a match to TRBD1. There are 13 residues in the CDR3. J was trimmed by 1 base and V by 8 bases; bases with no gene match: 3. CDR1 and CDR2 from the germline V gene are LNHNV and YYDKDF (reference sequence). CDR3 in amino acids: CATRTGWNTEAFF. As DNA, the CDR3 is TGTGCCACCCGGACAGGGTGGAACACTGAAGCTTTCTTT. The entire variable domain, with the rest obtained from reference TRBV15 and TRBJ1-1, is as follows: DAMVIQNPRYQVTQFGKPVTLSCSQTLNHNVMYWYQQKSSQAPKLLFHYYDKDFNNEADTPDNFQSRRPNTSFCFLDIRSPGLGDTAMYLCATRTGWNTEAFFGQGTRLTVV.

The chain carries TRBV19 and TRBJ2-5, with a possible D match to TRBD2 (5 bases). The germline V gene encodes CDR1 LNHDA and CDR2 SQIVND (reference sequence). V lost 1 base to trimming and J lost 7 bases, with 13 bases between them. This CDR3 has 14 residues. The CDR3 is CASSIAPLEGTQYF. CDR3 in DNA: TGTGCCAGTAGTATAGCTCCATTAGAGGGGACCCAGTACTTC.

The chain uses TRBV7-2 and TRBJ2-5; D gene ambiguous. CDR3 length equals 12 residues. V gave up 1 base and J gave up 5 bases, with 5 bases separating them. CDR1 is SGHTA, CDR2 FQGNSA, per germline. CDR3 DNA: TGTGCCAGCAGCTTAGTCCAGGAGACCCAGTACTTC. Protein product: CASSLVQETQYF.

The chain carries TRBV11-2 and TRBJ1-1; the match to TRBD1 covers 7 bases. V trimming: 2 bases; J trimming: 1 base; junction bases outside the gene matches: 10. The CDR3 is 17 amino acids. From germline, CDR1 is SGHAT and CDR2 FQNNGV. The CDR3 spells CASSLKGGLGSNTEAFF. The CDR3 DNA reads as TGTGCCAGCAGCTTAAAAGGGGGCCTCGGTTCGAACACTGAAGCTTTCTTT.

On this clone itself: At one end, the junction sequence differs from germline, possibly due to a read error. The genes are TRBV15 and TRBJ1-1; D unclear. This CDR3 comprises 13 residues. Germline V gene lookup returns CDR1 LNHNV and CDR2 YYDKDF (reference sequence). The CDR3 nucleotides are TGTGCCACCAGCAGACAGTTGAAAACTGAAGCTTTCTTT. Translating gives CATSRQLKTEAFF.